What follows is one TCR beta chain and its context. Antigen specificity is unknown. The sort gate was single viable CD3+CD4+CD8-CD45RO+ cells for memory CD4+ T cells. Only in-frame clones appear in the TCRdb table, and some are missing; sequencing was by immunoSEQ multiplex PCR. The sample lists around 84,000 clones; approximately 84% were seen once. This sample is part of a study of memory CD4+ T cells and cytomegalovirus serostatus. V was pared by 4 bases and J by 0 bases, with 11 bases between. The V gene's germline CDR1 is SGDLS and CDR2 YYNGEE. The CDR3 is 15 residues long. Study conclusions and caveats: The CMV-associated TCR signature appears largely within the CD4+ memory repertoire. Median bootstrapped AUC for CMV status was about 0.95 originally, 0.85 to 0.92 US-trained.

Sequencing input: memory CD4+ T cells from blood. This sequence was found in an adult in good health and CMV-seronegative. The chain has TRBV9 and TRBJ1-3; no definite D call. In nucleotides, the CDR3 is TGTGCCAGCAGCCCACGGTTGGACTCTGGAAACACCATATATTTT. It codes for CASSPRLDSGNTIYF.